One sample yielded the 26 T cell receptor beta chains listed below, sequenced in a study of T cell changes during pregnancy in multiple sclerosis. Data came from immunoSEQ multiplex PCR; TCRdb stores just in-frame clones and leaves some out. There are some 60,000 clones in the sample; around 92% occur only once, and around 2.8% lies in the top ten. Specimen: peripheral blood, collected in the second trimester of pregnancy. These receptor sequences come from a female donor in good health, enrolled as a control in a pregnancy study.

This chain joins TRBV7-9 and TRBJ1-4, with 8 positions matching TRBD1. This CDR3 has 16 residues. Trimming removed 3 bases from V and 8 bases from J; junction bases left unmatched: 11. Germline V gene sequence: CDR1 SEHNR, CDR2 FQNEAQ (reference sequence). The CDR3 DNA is TGTGCCAGCAGCTTGGATGTCCAAAGGGACAGGGAAAAACTGTTTTTT. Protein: CASSLDVQRDREKLFF.

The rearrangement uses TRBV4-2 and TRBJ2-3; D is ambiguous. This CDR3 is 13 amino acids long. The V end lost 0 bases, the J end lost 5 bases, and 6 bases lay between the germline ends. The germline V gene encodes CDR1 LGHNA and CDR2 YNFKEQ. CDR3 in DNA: TGTGCCAGCAGCCAAGATTCTCTAGATACGCAGTATTTT. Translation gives CASSQDSLDTQYF.

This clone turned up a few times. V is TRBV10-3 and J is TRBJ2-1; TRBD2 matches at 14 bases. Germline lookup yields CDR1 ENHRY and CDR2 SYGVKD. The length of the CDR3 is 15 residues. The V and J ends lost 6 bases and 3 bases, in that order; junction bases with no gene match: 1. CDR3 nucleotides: TGTGCCATCAGCGGGACTAGCGGGAGCTACAATGAGCAGTTCTTC. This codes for CAISGTSGSYNEQFF.

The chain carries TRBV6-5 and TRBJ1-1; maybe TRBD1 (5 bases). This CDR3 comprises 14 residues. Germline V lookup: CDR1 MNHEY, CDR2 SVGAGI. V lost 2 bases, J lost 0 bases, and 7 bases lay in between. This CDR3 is CASSYGRVNTEAFF. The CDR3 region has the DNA TGTGCCAGCAGTTACGGCAGGGTGAACACTGAAGCTTTCTTT.

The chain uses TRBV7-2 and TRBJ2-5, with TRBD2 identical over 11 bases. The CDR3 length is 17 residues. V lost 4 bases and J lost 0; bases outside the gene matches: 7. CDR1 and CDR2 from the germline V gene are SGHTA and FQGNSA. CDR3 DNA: TGTGCCAGCAGCTCCAGGGGGACTAGCGGTAACCAAGAGACCCAGTACTTC. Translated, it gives CASSSRGTSGNQETQYF. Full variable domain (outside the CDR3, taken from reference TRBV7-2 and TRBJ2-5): GAGVSQSPSNKVTEKGKDVELRCDPISGHTALYWYRQSLGQGLEFLIYFQGNSAPDKSGLPSDRFSAERTGGSVSTLTIQRTQQEDSAVYLCASSSRGTSGNQETQYFGPGTRLLVL.

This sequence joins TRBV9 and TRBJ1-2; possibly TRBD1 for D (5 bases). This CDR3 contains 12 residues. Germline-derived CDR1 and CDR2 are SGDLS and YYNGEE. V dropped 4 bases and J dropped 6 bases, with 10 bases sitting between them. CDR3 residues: CASSSRGNGYTF. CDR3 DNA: TGTGCCAGCAGCTCGCGGGGCAATGGCTACACCTTC.

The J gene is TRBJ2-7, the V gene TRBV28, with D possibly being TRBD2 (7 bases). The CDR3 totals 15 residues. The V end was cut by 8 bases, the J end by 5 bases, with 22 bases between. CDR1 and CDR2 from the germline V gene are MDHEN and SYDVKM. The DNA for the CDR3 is TGTGCCAGCCGGACCGGGGGGCGCGACAATAACGAGCAGTACTTC. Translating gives CASRTGGRDNNEQYF.

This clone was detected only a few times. Here the CDR3 DNA reads TGTGCCAGCAGCGCCCGGGACAGGGTCGACGAGCAGTACTTC. Its protein is CASSARDRVDEQYF. The V gene is TRBV2, the J gene TRBJ2-7; TRBD1 matches 9 bases. The CDR3 is 14 amino acids. Trimming at V came to 6 bases and at J to 5 bases, leaving 8 bases not matched to a gene. CDR1 and CDR2 (germline): SNHLY, FYNNEI. Full variable domain (remainder filled in from reference TRBV2 and TRBJ2-7): EPEVTQTPSHQVTQMGQEVILRCVPISNHLYFYWYRQILGQKVEFLVSFYNNEISEKSEIFDDQFSVERPDGSNFTLKIRSTKLEDSAMYFCASSARDRVDEQYFGPGTRLTVT.

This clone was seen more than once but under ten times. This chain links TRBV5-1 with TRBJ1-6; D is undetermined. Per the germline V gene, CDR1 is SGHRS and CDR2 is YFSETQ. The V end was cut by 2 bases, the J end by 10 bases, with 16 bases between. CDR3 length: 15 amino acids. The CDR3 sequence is CASSFGARSQSPLHF. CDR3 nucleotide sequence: TGCGCCAGCAGCTTTGGAGCCCGGAGTCAATCACCCCTCCACTTT.

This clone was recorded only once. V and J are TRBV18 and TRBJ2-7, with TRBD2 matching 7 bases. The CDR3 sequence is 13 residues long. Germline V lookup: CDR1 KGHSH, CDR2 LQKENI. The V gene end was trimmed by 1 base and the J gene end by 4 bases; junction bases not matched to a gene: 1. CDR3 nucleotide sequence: TGTGCCAGCTCACCACTCGGGGGGTACGAGCAGTACTTC. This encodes CASSPLGGYEQYF.

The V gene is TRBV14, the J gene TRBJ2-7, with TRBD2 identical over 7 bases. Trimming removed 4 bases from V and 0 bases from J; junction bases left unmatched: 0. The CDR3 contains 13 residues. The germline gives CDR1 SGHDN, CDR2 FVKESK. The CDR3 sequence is CASSRDYSYEQYF. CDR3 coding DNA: TGTGCCAGCAGCCGGGACTACTCCTACGAGCAGTACTTC.

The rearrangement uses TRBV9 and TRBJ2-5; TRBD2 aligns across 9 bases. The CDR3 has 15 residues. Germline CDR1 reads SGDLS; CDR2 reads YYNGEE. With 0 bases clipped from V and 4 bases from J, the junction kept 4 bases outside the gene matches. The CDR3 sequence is CASSVAAGGGETQYF. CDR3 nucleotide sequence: TGTGCCAGCAGCGTAGCTGCGGGGGGGGGAGAGACCCAGTACTTC.

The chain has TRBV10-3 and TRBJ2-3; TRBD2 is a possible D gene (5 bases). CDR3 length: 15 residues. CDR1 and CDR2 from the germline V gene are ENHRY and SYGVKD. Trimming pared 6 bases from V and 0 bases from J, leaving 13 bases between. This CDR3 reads CAISGRTVSTDTQYF. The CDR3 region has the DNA TGTGCCATCAGCGGCAGGACTGTAAGCACAGATACGCAGTATTTT.

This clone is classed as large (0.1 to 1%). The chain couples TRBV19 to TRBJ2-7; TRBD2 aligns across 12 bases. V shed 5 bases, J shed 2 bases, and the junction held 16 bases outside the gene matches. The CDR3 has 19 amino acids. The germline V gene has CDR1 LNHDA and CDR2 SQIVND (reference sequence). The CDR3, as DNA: TGTGCCAGTAGTCCTCGGACTAGCGGGATGGGACCCCGAGCCTACGAGCAGTACTTC. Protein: CASSPRTSGMGPRAYEQYF.

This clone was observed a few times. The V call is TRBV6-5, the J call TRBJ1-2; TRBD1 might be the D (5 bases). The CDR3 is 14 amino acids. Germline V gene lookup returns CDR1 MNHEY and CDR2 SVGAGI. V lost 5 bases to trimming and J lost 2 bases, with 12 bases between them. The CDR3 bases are TGTGCCAGCAGTCTCCTAGACAGCAACTATGGCTACACCTTC. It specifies CASSLLDSNYGYTF.

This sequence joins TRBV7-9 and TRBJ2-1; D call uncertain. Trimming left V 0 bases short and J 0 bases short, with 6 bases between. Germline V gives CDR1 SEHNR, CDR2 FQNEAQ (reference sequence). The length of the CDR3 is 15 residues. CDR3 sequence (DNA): TGTGCCAGCAGCTTAGCCCTTCTCTCCTACAATGAGCAGTTCTTC. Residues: CASSLALLSYNEQFF.

CDR3 sequence reads: CATSRDLPGTDTQYF. The DNA for the CDR3 is TGTGCCACCAGCAGAGATCTCCCCGGCACAGATACGCAGTATTTT. The chain couples TRBV15 to TRBJ2-3; D not resolved. Germline assignment: CDR1 LNHNV and CDR2 YYDKDF (reference sequence). Between the trimmed V and J ends, which lost 0 bases and 1 base, there was a span of 8 bases. The CDR3 is made up of 15 amino acids.

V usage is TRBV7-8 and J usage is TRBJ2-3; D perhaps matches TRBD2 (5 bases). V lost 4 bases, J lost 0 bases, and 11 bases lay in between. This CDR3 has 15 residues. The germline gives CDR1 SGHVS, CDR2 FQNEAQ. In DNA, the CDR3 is TGTGCCAGCAGCTATAGGAGGATCAGCACAGATACGCAGTATTTT. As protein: CASSYRRISTDTQYF.

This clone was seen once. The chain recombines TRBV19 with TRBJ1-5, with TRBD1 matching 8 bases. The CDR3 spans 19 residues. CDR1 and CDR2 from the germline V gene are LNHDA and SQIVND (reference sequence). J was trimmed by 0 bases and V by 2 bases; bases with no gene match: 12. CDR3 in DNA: TGTGCCAGTAGTATACGGCAGGGGGCGGTTGGTTATAGCAATCAGCCCCAGCATTTT. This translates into CASSIRQGAVGYSNQPQHF.

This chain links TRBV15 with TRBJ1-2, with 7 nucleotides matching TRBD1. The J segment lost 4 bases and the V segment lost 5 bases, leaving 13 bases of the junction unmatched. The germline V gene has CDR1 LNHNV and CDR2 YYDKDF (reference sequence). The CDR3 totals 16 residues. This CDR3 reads CATSRKGGAWFYGYTF. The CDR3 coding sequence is TGTGCCACCAGCCGAAAAGGGGGCGCTTGGTTCTATGGCTACACCTTC.

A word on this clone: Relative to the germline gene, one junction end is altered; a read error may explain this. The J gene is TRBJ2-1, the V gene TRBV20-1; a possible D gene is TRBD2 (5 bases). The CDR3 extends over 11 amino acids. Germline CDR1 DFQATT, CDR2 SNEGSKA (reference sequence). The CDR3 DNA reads TGCAGTGCTAGAGATCTGGCCATCGGGGTCTTC. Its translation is CSARDLAIGVF.

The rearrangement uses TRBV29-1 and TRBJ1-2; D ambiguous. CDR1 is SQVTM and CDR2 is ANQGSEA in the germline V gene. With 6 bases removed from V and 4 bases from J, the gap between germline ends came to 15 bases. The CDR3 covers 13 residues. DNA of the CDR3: TGCAGCGTGTCGCCTTTCGGTCCCTATGGCTACACCTTC. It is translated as CSVSPFGPYGYTF.

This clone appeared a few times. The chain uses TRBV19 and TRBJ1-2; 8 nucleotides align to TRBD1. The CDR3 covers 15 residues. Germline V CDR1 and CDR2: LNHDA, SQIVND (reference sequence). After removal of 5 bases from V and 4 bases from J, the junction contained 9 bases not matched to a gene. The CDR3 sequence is CASSFGQGATYGYTF. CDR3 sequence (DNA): TGTGCCAGTAGTTTTGGACAGGGCGCAACCTATGGCTACACCTTC.

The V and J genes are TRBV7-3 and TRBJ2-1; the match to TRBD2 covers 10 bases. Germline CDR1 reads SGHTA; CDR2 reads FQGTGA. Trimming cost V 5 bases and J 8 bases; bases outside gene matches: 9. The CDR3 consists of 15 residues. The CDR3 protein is CASSATGTSVDEQFF. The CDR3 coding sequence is TGTGCCAGCAGCGCCACCGGGACTAGCGTGGATGAGCAGTTCTTC.

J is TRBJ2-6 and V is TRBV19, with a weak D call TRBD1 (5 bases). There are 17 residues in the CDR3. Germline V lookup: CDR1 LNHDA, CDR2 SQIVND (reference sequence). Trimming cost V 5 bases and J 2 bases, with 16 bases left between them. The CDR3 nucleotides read TGTGCCAGTAGTGCCCGACAGTTCCTAGCTGGGGCCAACGTCCTGACTTTC. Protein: CASSARQFLAGANVLTF.

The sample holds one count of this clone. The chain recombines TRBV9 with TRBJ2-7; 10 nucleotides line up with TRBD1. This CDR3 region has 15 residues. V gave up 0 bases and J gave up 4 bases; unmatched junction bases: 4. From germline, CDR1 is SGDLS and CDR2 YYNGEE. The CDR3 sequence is CASSVAWTGGYEQYF. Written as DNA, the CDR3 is TGTGCCAGCAGCGTAGCGTGGACAGGGGGGTACGAGCAGTACTTC.